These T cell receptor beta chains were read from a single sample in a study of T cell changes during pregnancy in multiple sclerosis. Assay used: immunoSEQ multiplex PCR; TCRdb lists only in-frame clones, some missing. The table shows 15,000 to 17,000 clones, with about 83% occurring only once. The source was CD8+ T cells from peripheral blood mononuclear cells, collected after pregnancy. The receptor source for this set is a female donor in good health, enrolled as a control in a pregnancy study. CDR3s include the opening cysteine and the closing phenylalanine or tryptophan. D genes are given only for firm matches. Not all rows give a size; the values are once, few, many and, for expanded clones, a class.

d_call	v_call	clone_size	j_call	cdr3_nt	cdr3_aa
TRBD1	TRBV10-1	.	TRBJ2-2	TGCGCCAGCAGAGGGACAGGCGGGGAGCTGTTTTTT	CASRGTGGELFF
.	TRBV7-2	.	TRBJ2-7	TGTGCCAGCAGCTTAGATCTGGTAGCGGAAAGGTACGAGCAGTACTTC	CASSLDLVAERYEQYF
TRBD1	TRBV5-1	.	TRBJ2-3	TGCGCCAGCAGCTGGGACAGGGGAGGAACGCAGTATTTT	CASSWDRGGTQYF
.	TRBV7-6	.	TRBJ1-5	TGTGCCAGCAGCGCCCTAGCCGTGGACCGTAGCAATCAGCCCCAGCATTTT	CASSALAVDRSNQPQHF
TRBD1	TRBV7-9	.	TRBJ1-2	TGTGCCAGCAGCTCGATCCGGGACAGGGGATATGGCTACACCTTC	CASSSIRDRGYGYTF
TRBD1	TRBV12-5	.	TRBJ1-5	TGTGCTAGTGGTCGCGGACAGGGGTTGGATCAGCCCCAGCATTTT	CASGRGQGLDQPQHF
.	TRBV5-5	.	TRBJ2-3	TGTGCCAGCAGACAAATCCGACAGTCTAGCACAGATACGCAGTATTTT	CASRQIRQSSTDTQYF
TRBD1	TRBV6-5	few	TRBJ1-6	TGTGCCAGCAGTCTACAGGGGAATTCACCCCTCCACTTT	CASSLQGNSPLHF
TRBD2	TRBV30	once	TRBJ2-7	TGTGCCTGGAGCTTGACTAGCGACTACGAGCAGTACTTC	CAWSLTSDYEQYF
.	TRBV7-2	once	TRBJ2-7	TGTGCCAGCAGCCGCCCAGGCTCAGGGAAGACCTACGAGCAGTACTTC	CASSRPGSGKTYEQYF
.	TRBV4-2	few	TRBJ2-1	TGTGCCAGCAGCCAAACTCCCGCAGGAGGGCGGTCCTACAATGAGCAGTTCTTC	CASSQTPAGGRSYNEQFF
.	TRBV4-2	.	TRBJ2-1	TGTGCCAGCAGCCAAGATCTCGAAACTAGCTCCTACAATGAGCAGTTCTTC	CASSQDLETSSYNEQFF
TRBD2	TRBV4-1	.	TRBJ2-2	TGCGCCAGCAGCCAAGATCGGGCGGGAGTTCGAACCGGGGAGCTGTTTTTT	CASSQDRAGVRTGELFF
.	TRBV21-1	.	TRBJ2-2	TGTGCCAGCAGCATACAGGGTACCGGGGAGCTGTTTTTT	CASSIQGTGELFF
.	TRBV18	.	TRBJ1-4	TGTGCCAGCTCACCACGACAGGAGAATGAAAAACTGTTTTTT	CASSPRQENEKLFF
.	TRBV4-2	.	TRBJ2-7	TGTGCCAGCAGCCAAGAGGTAACAGAAGCCTACGAGCAGTACTTC	CASSQEVTEAYEQYF
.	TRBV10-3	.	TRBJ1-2	TGTGCCATGGGGCTCCCTAACTATGGCTACACCTTC	CAMGLPNYGYTF
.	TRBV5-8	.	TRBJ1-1	TGTGCCAGCAGTCTAGGCCCCGAAGCTTTCTTT	CASSLGPEAFF
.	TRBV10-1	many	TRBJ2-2	TGCGCCAGCTCCCAGGGCCGCCCCGGGGAGCTGTTTTTT	CASSQGRPGELFF
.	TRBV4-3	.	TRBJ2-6	TGCGCCAGCAGCCAAGAAGGACCGGAGGCTGGGGCCAACGTCCTGACTTTC	CASSQEGPEAGANVLTF
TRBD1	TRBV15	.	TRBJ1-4	TGTGCCACCAGCAGAGATTCCGGGACAGGGCCTGAAAAACTGTTTTTT	CATSRDSGTGPEKLFF
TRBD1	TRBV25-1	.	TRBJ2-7	TGTGCCAGCAGTGAAGTAGGGGGACAGGGAGCAACCGAGCAGTACTTC	CASSEVGGQGATEQYF
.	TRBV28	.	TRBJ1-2	TGTGCCAGCACCCCGGGAGCGAAGGTTGGCTACACCTTC	CASTPGAKVGYTF
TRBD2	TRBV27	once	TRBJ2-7	TGTGCCAGCAGTTTGAGTAGCGGGGGGATTTCCTACGAGCAGTACTTC	CASSLSSGGISYEQYF
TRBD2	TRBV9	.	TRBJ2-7	TGTGCCAGCAGGGCCGGGACTAGCGTGGGTGAGCAGTACTTC	CASRAGTSVGEQYF
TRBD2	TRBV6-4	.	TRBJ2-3	TGTGCCAGCAGTGACGGGACTAGCGGCACAGATACGCAGTATTTT	CASSDGTSGTDTQYF
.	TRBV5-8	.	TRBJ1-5	TGTGCCAGCAGCTTGGACCTAGGGCCCCAGCATTTT	CASSLDLGPQHF
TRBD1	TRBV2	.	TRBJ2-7	TGTGCCAGCAGTCGACAGGGGGGGGTAAACGAGCAGTACTTC	CASSRQGGVNEQYF
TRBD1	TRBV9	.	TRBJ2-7	TGTGCCAGCAGCGTAGGAGGGGGGACAGGGGCTCGGTACGAGCAGTACTTC	CASSVGGGTGARYEQYF
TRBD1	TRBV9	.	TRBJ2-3	TGTGCCAGCAGCGTAGACAGGGGGCAGGGAGATACGCAGTATTTT	CASSVDRGQGDTQYF
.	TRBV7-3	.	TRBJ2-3	TGTGCCAGCAGCTTACTTCCCACTCCAGATACGCAGTATTTT	CASSLLPTPDTQYF
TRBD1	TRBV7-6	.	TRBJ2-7	TGTGCCAGCAGCTTAGAGGGGCAGGGGGCCTACGAGCAGTACTTC	CASSLEGQGAYEQYF